These 27 T cell receptor beta chains were sequenced from one sample in a study of blood T cell repertoires in COVID-19. Only in-frame clones appear in the TCRdb table, and some are missing; sequencing was by immunoSEQ multiplex PCR. The sample lists 200,000 to 300,000 clones; about four fifths were seen once. The specimen sequenced was peripheral blood. The receptors shown here come from a man aged 45-60 years with acute or convalescent COVID-19.

This clone was found once. This sequence joins TRBV7-9 and TRBJ2-1, with 10 bases that match TRBD2. V lost 8 bases and J lost 10; bases outside the gene matches: 8. Germline CDR1 reads SEHNR; CDR2 reads FQNEAQ (reference sequence). The CDR3 loop spans 13 amino acids. CDR3 in amino acids: CASLLAGVEEQFF. In DNA, the CDR3 is TGTGCCAGCCTGCTAGCGGGGGTCGAGGAGCAGTTCTTC.

The rearrangement uses TRBV7-9 and TRBJ2-1; tentative D call: TRBD2 (5 bases). The germline V and J ends were trimmed by 5 bases and 8 bases, with 13 bases remaining between them. Germline CDR1 is SEHNR and CDR2 is FQNEAQ (reference sequence). This CDR3 spans 13 amino acids. CDR3 bases: TGTGCCAGCAGCCTACGACATAGCGATGAGCAGTTCTTC. This gives the protein CASSLRHSDEQFF.

V gene TRBV7-8 combines with J gene TRBJ1-1; no reliable D call. The V end was cut by 1 base, the J end by 8 bases, with 20 bases between. Per germline, CDR1 SGHVS and CDR2 FQNEAQ. CDR3 size: 16 residues. As DNA, the CDR3 is TGTGCCAGCAGCTTAGTCGGGATTCTAGGATTAGTCGAAGCTTTCTTT. Protein: CASSLVGILGLVEAFF.

The V and J genes are TRBV6-5 and TRBJ2-5, with TRBD1 matching 12 bases. Germline CDR1 MNHEY, CDR2 SVGAGI. The CDR3 length is 15 residues. V shed 8 bases, J shed 4 bases, and the junction held 8 bases outside the gene matches. The CDR3 loop is CASSLRDRGRETQYF. The CDR3 coding sequence is TGTGCCAGCTCCCTCCGGGACAGGGGGCGAGAGACCCAGTACTTC.

This clone was recorded only once. This chain links TRBV10-3 with TRBJ2-7, with D possibly matching TRBD1 (6 bases). The CDR3 loop spans 14 amino acids. The V and J ends lost 3 bases and 2 bases respectively, with 11 bases between them. Germline V gene sequence: CDR1 ENHRY, CDR2 SYGVKD. The CDR3 sequence: CAISDWTATYEQYF. In DNA form, the CDR3 reads TGTGCCATCAGTGACTGGACAGCCACCTACGAGCAGTACTTC.

This CDR3 is CASSLGTSGYNEQFF. The CDR3 DNA sequence: TGTGCCAGCAGCTTGGGTACTAGCGGATACAATGAGCAGTTCTTC. The chain links TRBV5-8 to TRBJ2-1, with TRBD2 identical over 8 bases. This CDR3 has 15 amino acids. The V segment lost 0 bases and the J segment 4 bases; nucleotides outside the gene matches: 3. The germline gives CDR1 SGHTS, CDR2 YDEGEE.

The chain recombines TRBV5-4 with TRBJ1-1, with unresolved D. The CDR3 spans 14 residues. With 0 bases removed from V and 1 base from J, the gap between germline ends came to 7 bases. Germline CDR1 and CDR2: SGHNT and YYREEE (reference sequence). The CDR3 loop is CASSLDSTNTEAFF. The CDR3 bases are TGTGCCAGCAGCTTGGATTCTACGAACACTGAAGCTTTCTTT.

The chain links TRBV9 to TRBJ2-5; D might be TRBD1 (5 bases). The germline gives CDR1 SGDLS, CDR2 YYNGEE. V was clipped by 0 bases and J by 5 bases, with 14 bases between them. This CDR3 has 15 amino acids. The CDR3 region has the DNA TGTGCCAGCAGCGTAGGTGTCGGACACAGGGAGACCCAGTACTTC. Translating it yields CASSVGVGHRETQYF.

The rearrangement links TRBV19 to TRBJ1-5, with 7 bases matching TRBD1. V trimming: 3 bases; J trimming: 4 bases; junction bases outside the gene matches: 9. Germline V gene data show CDR1 as LNHDA and CDR2 as SQIVND (reference sequence). CDR3 size: 16 residues. CDR3 nucleotide sequence: TGTGCCAGTAGTATCGTCCGAGACAGGGTAAATCAGCCCCAGCATTTT. Translated: CASSIVRDRVNQPQHF.

The chain combines TRBV10-3 with TRBJ2-7, with a weak D call TRBD1 (6 bases). Germline CDR1 is ENHRY and CDR2 is SYGVKD. The CDR3 extends over 11 amino acids. V was cut by 10 bases and J by 4 bases, with 11 bases left in between. In DNA form, the CDR3 reads TGTGCCACTAACAGGGTTTACGAGCAGTACTTC. This sequence encodes CATNRVYEQYF.

CDR3 sequence: CASSLGQGANYGYTF. CDR3 bases: TGCGCCAGCAGCTTGGGACAGGGGGCAAACTATGGCTACACCTTC. The chain combines TRBV5-1 with TRBJ1-2; 10 bases fit TRBD1. Germline V gene lookup returns CDR1 SGHRS and CDR2 YFSETQ. CDR3 size: 15 residues. The junction had 1 base not matched to a gene; V was cut back by 0 bases and J by 2 bases.

Here the CDR3 reads CASSLRLRQEQFF. The DNA for the CDR3 is TGTGCCAGCAGCTTACGTTTGCGGCAGGAGCAGTTCTTC. The V gene is TRBV7-2, the J gene TRBJ2-1; D gene ambiguous. Germline V lookup: CDR1 SGHTA, CDR2 FQGNSA. The CDR3 is made up of 13 amino acids. Trimming stripped 2 bases from V and 10 bases from J, with 12 bases between.

This clone was detected only once. The chain couples TRBV19 to TRBJ2-2, with D perhaps matching TRBD1 (5 bases). Germline loops: CDR1 LNHDA, CDR2 SQIVND (reference sequence). Trimming stripped 4 bases from V and 4 bases from J, with 10 bases between. This CDR3 is 14 amino acids long. The CDR3, as DNA: TGTGCCAGTAGTACAGGACACGCCACCGGGGAGCTGTTTTTT. Translated, it gives CASSTGHATGELFF.

The chain is built from TRBV6-1 and TRBJ1-2; no firm D call. The V gene lost 2 bases and the J gene lost 4 bases, with 8 bases spanning the gap. Looked up from germline, CDR1 is MNHNS and CDR2 is SASEGT. The length of the CDR3 is 13 residues. The CDR3 is CASSESQVYGYTF. CDR3 bases: TGTGCCAGCAGTGAATCACAAGTCTATGGCTACACCTTC.

The V and J genes are TRBV30 and TRBJ2-3; no clear D gene. The V end was cut by 1 base, the J end by 6 bases, with 5 bases between. Germline CDR1 is GTSNPN and CDR2 is SVGIG (reference sequence). The CDR3 has 11 amino acids. The CDR3 nucleotides read TGTGCCTGGAGTGAAGAGGATACGCAGTATTTT. This sequence encodes CAWSEEDTQYF.

This rearrangement joins TRBV30 to TRBJ1-1, with D possibly being TRBD1 (6 bases). The germline V gene encodes CDR1 GTSNPN and CDR2 SVGIG (reference sequence). V lost 4 bases and J lost 10, with 16 bases in between. This CDR3 has 12 amino acids. CDR3 DNA sequence: TGTGCCTGGAAAGGCCCCTCAGGGGTAGCTTTCTTT. This gives the protein CAWKGPSGVAFF. Combining the CDR3 with reference TRBV30 and TRBJ1-1 gives the whole variable domain SQTIHQWPATLVQPVGSPLSLECTVEGTSNPNLYWYRQAAGRGLQLLFYSVGIGQISSEVPQNLSASRPQDRQFILSSKKLLLSDSGFYLCAWKGPSGVAFFGQGTRLTVV.

CDR3 DNA sequence: TGTGCCAGCCAGGGGTTTTCGGCTGGAAACACCATATATTTT. It codes for CASQGFSAGNTIYF. The V and J genes are TRBV18 and TRBJ1-3, with D perhaps TRBD1 (6 bases). Germline CDR1 reads KGHSH; CDR2 reads LQKENI. Trimming took 8 bases from V and 2 from J, leaving 13 bases between them. The CDR3 has 14 residues. Using reference TRBV18 and TRBJ1-3 for the parts outside the CDR3, the full variable domain is NAGVMQNPRHLVRRRGQEARLRCSPMKGHSHVYWYRQLPEEGLKFMVYLQKENIIDESGMPKERFSAEFPKEGPSILRIQQVVRGDSAAYFCASQGFSAGNTIYFGEGSWLTVV.

The chain combines TRBV7-9 with TRBJ1-2; 7 bases agree with TRBD1. Germline CDR1 and CDR2: SEHNR and FQNEAQ (reference sequence). The CDR3 has 14 residues. Unmatched junction bases numbered 3, after V lost 3 bases and J lost 2 bases. CDR3 protein: CASSFTGANYGYTF. CDR3 coding DNA: TGTGCCAGCAGCTTTACAGGGGCCAACTATGGCTACACCTTC.

The chain recombines TRBV5-4 with TRBJ2-7, with 9 bases identical to TRBD1. CDR1 SGHNT and CDR2 YYREEE come from the germline V gene (reference sequence). This CDR3 spans 15 amino acids. The ends lost 6 bases at V and 2 bases at J; junction bases unmatched: 9. The CDR3 nucleotides are TGTGCCAGCACCTATGGGGACAGGGTCGCCTACGAGCAGTACTTC. It translates to CASTYGDRVAYEQYF.

The chain links TRBV19 to TRBJ1-2, with a weak D call TRBD1 (6 bases). CDR3 length: 15 residues. With 5 bases removed from V and 4 bases from J, the gap between germline ends came to 17 bases. Looked up from germline, CDR1 is LNHDA and CDR2 is SQIVND (reference sequence). The CDR3 loop is CASSATPGAGYGYTF. DNA for the CDR3: TGTGCCAGTAGTGCGACCCCAGGGGCCGGCTATGGCTACACCTTC. The complete variable domain, with remaining parts taken from reference TRBV19 and TRBJ1-2, reads DGGITQSPKYLFRKEGQNVTLSCEQNLNHDAMYWYRQDPGQGLRLIYYSQIVNDFQKGDIAEGYSVSREKKESFPLTVTSAQKNPTAFYLCASSATPGAGYGYTFGSGTRLTVV.

There are a few counts of this clone. This chain uses TRBV9 with TRBJ1-3; 10 bases agree with TRBD1. The germline V gene has CDR1 SGDLS and CDR2 YYNGEE. The CDR3 covers 16 residues. V lost 0 bases, J lost 2 bases, and 2 bases stayed unmatched. CDR3 coding DNA: TGTGCCAGCAGCGTAGAGGGGACAGGGGCTGGAAACACCATATATTTT. It specifies CASSVEGTGAGNTIYF.

The genes are TRBV13 and TRBJ2-2; TRBD2 matches 7 bases. Germline CDR1 PRHDT, CDR2 FYEKMQ (reference sequence). The CDR3 is made up of 16 amino acids. V lost 4 bases and J lost 3; bases outside the gene matches: 8. This CDR3 is CASSSEWEGDTGELFF. CDR3 bases: TGTGCCAGCAGCTCGGAGTGGGAGGGAGACACCGGGGAGCTGTTTTTT.

The CDR3 sequence is CASSLGRDEQYF. The CDR3 DNA follows: TGTGCCAGCAGCTTGGGTCGCGACGAGCAGTACTTC. The chain recombines TRBV5-4 with TRBJ2-7; D not certain. The CDR3 runs to 12 residues. V was trimmed by 0 bases and J by 5 bases, leaving 6 bases between them. Germline V gene sequence: CDR1 SGHNT, CDR2 YYREEE (reference sequence). The variable domain in full, with the rest retrieved from reference TRBV5-4 and TRBJ2-7, is ETGVTQSPTHLIKTRGQQVTLRCSSQSGHNTVSWYQQALGQGPQFIFQYYREEENGRGNFPPRFSGLQFPNYSSELNVNALELDDSALYLCASSLGRDEQYFGPGTRLTVT.

The chain employs TRBV3-1 (or the pseudogene TRBV3-2) and TRBJ2-5; tentative D call: TRBD1 (7 bases). Trimming stripped 1 base from V and 5 bases from J, with 17 bases between. The CDR3 spans 16 residues. The V gene's germline CDR1 is LGHDT and CDR2 YNNKEL (reference sequence). CDR3 in DNA: TGTGCCAGCAGCCAAGGTCGCGACTCAGGGGGGGAGACCCAGTACTTC. It yields the protein CASSQGRDSGGETQYF.

V gene TRBV27 combines with J gene TRBJ1-6; the match to TRBD1 covers 7 bases. CDR3 length equals 16 residues. After removal of 5 bases from V and 2 bases from J, the junction contained 6 bases not matched to a gene. Germline CDR1 reads MNHEY; CDR2 reads SMNVEV (reference sequence). The CDR3 sequence is CASSPGTAPYNSPLHF. The CDR3 DNA follows: TGTGCCAGCAGTCCTGGGACAGCACCCTATAATTCACCCCTCCACTTT.

This sequence joins TRBV3-1 (or the pseudogene TRBV3-2) and TRBJ2-7; D might be TRBD2 (6 bases). Germline CDR1 is LGHDT and CDR2 is YNNKEL (reference sequence). V was pared by 0 bases and J by 0 bases, with 6 bases between. The CDR3 is 14 amino acids. The CDR3 bases are TGTGCCAGCAGCCAAGACGGGGGCTCCTACGAGCAGTACTTC. It yields the protein CASSQDGGSYEQYF.

Concerning this clone itself: One end of the junction does not line up with germline, which may come from a read error. This sequence joins TRBV3-1 (or the pseudogene TRBV3-2) and TRBJ2-2, with TRBD1 matching 9 bases. The CDR3 spans 14 residues. Germline CDR1 LGHDT, CDR2 YNNKEL (reference sequence). The CDR3 DNA sequence: TGTGCCAGCAGCCAGGGACAGGGCACCCGGGAGCTGTTTTTT. Translation gives CASSQGQGTRELFF.